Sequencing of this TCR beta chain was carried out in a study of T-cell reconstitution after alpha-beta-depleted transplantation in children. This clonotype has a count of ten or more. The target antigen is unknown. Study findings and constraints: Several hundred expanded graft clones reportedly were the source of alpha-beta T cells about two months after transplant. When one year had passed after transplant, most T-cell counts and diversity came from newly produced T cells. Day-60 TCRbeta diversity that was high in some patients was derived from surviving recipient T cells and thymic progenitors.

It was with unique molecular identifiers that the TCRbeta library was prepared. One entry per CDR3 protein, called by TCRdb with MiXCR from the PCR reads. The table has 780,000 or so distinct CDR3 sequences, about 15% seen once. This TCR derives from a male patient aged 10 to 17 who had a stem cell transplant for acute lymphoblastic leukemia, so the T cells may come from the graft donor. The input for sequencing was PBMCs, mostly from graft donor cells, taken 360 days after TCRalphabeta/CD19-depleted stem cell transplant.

The CDR3 coding sequence is TGCAGTGCGAGGGAGCGGTACGAGCAGTACTTC. Residues: CSARERYEQYF. V is TRBV20-1 and J is TRBJ2-7; D may be TRBD2 (5 bases). Trimming removed 6 bases from V and 4 bases from J, with 10 bases in between. The CDR3 length is 11 residues. Germline values: CDR1 DFQATT, CDR2 SNEGSKA (reference sequence).